The TCR beta chain described here comes from a study of shared clonotypes between healthy human individuals. Looked up from germline, CDR1 is GTSNPN and CDR2 is SVGIG (reference sequence). V lost 0 bases and J lost 2, with 10 bases in between. This CDR3 is 14 amino acids long. TCRdb's copy holds only in-frame clones and misses some; the assay was immunoSEQ multiplex PCR. The sample lists approximately 400,000 clones, about 96% occurring once. Study-wide points: Rarefaction revealed incomplete sorted-subset sequencing despite large depth.

On this clone: Its specificity is not known.

The sequence was obtained from a man younger than 40 in good health. The V gene is TRBV30, the J gene TRBJ2-5; the D is unclear. The sequencing sample was made of memory CD8+ T cells sorted from blood. The sample's subset: CD45RO+ cells pooled with CCR7-negative TemRA cells. The CDR3 loop is CAWSVYSIQETQYF. The CDR3 coding sequence is TGTGCCTGGAGTGTTTACTCTATTCAAGAGACCCAGTACTTC.